One and the same sample provided the 5 T cell receptor beta chains below, sequenced in a study of shared clonotypes between healthy human individuals. The repertoire was sequenced with immunoSEQ multiplex PCR; TCRdb's copy has only in-frame clones and lacks some. The data contain over a million clones, approximately 96% of them seen just once; the ten biggest clones take up about 1%. The sequenced material came from naive CD4+ T cells sorted from blood. The subset: CD45RA+ positively selected. These receptors all stem from a man younger than 45 in good health.

The chain is built from TRBV6-6 and TRBJ2-3; D may correspond to TRBD1 or TRBD2 (5 bases each). The CDR3 contains 12 residues. Trimming removed 8 bases from V and 3 bases from J, with 9 bases in between. Per the germline V gene, CDR1 is MNHNY and CDR2 is SVGAGI (reference sequence). The CDR3 DNA sequence: TGTGCCAGCTTGGGGGAAACAGATACGCAGTATTTT. This sequence encodes CASLGETDTQYF.

This rearrangement joins TRBV9 to TRBJ2-7, with 8 bases matching TRBD2. CDR1 is SGDLS and CDR2 is YYNGEE in the germline V gene. J was trimmed by 7 bases and V by 0 bases; bases with no gene match: 9. The CDR3 is made up of 15 amino acids. The DNA of the CDR3 is TGTGCCAGCAGCGTAGCGGGTAGCGGGATCCAAGAGCAGTACTTC. Protein sequence: CASSVAGSGIQEQYF.

The chain recombines TRBV7-2 with TRBJ2-2; possibly TRBD2 for D (6 bases). CDR3 length equals 14 residues. V was shortened by 11 bases and J by 0 bases, with 13 bases between the two germline ends. Germline CDR1 reads SGHTA; CDR2 reads FQGNSA. CDR3 DNA sequence: TGTGCCGACCGGGACTCCGCGAACACCGGGGAGCTGTTTTTT. It codes for CADRDSANTGELFF.

In nucleotides, the CDR3 is TGTGCCAGCAGCTGGGACCCGAGCTCCTACAATGAGCAGTTCTTC. It specifies CASSWDPSSYNEQFF. The V gene is TRBV5-4, the J gene TRBJ2-1; either TRBD1 or TRBD2 may fit D (5 bases each). Between the trimmed V and J ends, which lost 3 bases and 0 bases, there was a span of 10 bases. The CDR3 loop spans 15 amino acids. CDR1 and CDR2 (germline): SGHNT, YYREEE (reference sequence).

This chain connects TRBV5-1 to TRBJ1-1; D not certain. From germline, CDR1 is SGHRS and CDR2 YFSETQ. V was clipped by 0 bases and J by 0 bases, with 12 bases between them. The CDR3 extends over 16 amino acids. The CDR3 nucleotides read TGCGCCAGCAGCTTGGGACCCCTAGGAGTGAACACTGAAGCTTTCTTT. The encoded protein is CASSLGPLGVNTEAFF.